The rows below give T cell receptor beta chains drawn from one sample of a study of tumor T cells in aggressive B-cell lymphoma. The data were produced by immunoSEQ multiplex PCR, yet TCRdb's version contains in-frame clones alone and is incomplete. This table holds around 11,000 clones, around nine tenths found once. The sequencing sample was made of tumor tissue. The receptors were gathered from an adult with diffuse large B cell lymphoma. Each CDR3 is given with its conserved first and last residue. The D gene is left open where the match is weak. The size field is filled for only some rows; it gives once, few, many or a size class.

clone size,V gene,J gene,D gene,CDR3 DNA,CDR3 protein
.,TRBV29-1,TRBJ1-4,.,TGCAGCGTTCCCCAGGGGGAAAAACTGTTTTTT,CSVPQGEKLFF
once,TRBV18,TRBJ2-5,.,TGTGCCAGCTCACCACGTGAACTCCAAGAGACCCAGTACTTC,CASSPRELQETQYF
.,TRBV7-2,TRBJ2-2,TRBD2,TGTGCCAGCAGCCCTAGACTAGCGGGGAGCACCGGGGAGCTGTTTTTT,CASSPRLAGSTGELFF
.,TRBV7-9,TRBJ2-6,TRBD1,TGTGCCAGCAGCTCCTCCGGGACAGGGGAAAAGTCTGGGGCCAACGTCCTGACTTTC,CASSSSGTGEKSGANVLTF
.,TRBV28,TRBJ1-5,.,TGTGCCAGCGTACTGGACAAGAATCAGCCCCAGCATTTT,CASVLDKNQPQHF
.,TRBV10-2,TRBJ2-2,TRBD2,TGCGCCAGCAGTGAAGCGGGAAGATACCCCGGGGAGCTGTTTTTT,CASSEAGRYPGELFF
.,TRBV6-1,TRBJ1-2,TRBD1,TGTGCCAGCACAATTGACAGGGACCTCAACTATGGCTACACCTTC,CASTIDRDLNYGYTF
.,TRBV5-4,TRBJ1-2,TRBD1,TGTGCCAGCAGCTTGGCCAGACAGGGCTATGGCTACACCTTC,CASSLARQGYGYTF
.,TRBV7-9,TRBJ2-7,TRBD1,TGTGCCAGCAGCTCCGGGACAGACTCCTACGAGCAGTACTTC,CASSSGTDSYEQYF
.,TRBV9,TRBJ2-3,TRBD1,TGTGCCAGCAGCAGGCGGACAGGTATTACAGATACGCAGTATTTT,CASSRRTGITDTQYF
.,TRBV10-3,TRBJ2-7,TRBD1,TGTGCCATCAGTGTTTGGCAGGGGGCTTACGAGCAGTACTTC,CAISVWQGAYEQYF